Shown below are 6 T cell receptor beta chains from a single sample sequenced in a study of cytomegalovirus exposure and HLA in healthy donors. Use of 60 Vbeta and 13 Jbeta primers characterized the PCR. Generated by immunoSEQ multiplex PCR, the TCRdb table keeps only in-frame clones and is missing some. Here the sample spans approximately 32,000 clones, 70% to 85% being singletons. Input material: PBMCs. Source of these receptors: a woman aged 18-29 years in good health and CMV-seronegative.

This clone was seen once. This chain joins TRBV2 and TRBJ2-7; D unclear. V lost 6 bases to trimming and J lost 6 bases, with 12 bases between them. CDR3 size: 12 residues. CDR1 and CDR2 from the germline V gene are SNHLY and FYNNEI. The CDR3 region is CASRVHTGEQYF. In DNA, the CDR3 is TGTGCCAGCAGAGTGCATACGGGCGAGCAGTACTTC.

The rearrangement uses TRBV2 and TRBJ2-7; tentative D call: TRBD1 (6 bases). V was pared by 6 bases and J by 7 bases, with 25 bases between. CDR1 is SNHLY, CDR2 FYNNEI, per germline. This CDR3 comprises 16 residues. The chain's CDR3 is CASSPDRRASQGEQYF. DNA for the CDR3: TGTGCCAGCAGCCCGGATCGACGGGCGAGCCAGGGGGAGCAGTACTTC.

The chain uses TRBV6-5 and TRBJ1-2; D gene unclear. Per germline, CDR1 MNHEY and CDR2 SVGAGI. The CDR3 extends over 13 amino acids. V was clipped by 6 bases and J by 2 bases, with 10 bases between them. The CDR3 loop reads CASSFTVNYGYTF. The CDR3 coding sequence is TGTGCCAGCAGCTTCACAGTAAACTATGGCTACACCTTC.

CDR3 bases: TGTGCCAGCCAGACAGGGGGTCGCGAGCAGTACTTC. It codes for CASQTGGREQYF. V and J are TRBV25-1 and TRBJ2-7; TRBD1 agrees at 9 bases. This CDR3 has 12 residues. J lost 6 bases, V lost 8 bases, and 5 bases had no gene match. The V gene's germline CDR1 is MGHDK and CDR2 SYGVNS.

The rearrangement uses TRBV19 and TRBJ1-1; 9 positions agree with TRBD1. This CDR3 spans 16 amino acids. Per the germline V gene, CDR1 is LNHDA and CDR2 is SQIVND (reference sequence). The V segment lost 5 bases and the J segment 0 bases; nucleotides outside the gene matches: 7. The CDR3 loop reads CASSFGQGSLNTEAFF. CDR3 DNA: TGTGCCAGTAGTTTCGGACAGGGGAGTTTGAACACTGAAGCTTTCTTT.

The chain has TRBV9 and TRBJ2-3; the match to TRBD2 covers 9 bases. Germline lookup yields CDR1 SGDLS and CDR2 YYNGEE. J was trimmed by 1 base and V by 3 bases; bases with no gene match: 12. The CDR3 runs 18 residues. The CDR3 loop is CASSASSGGNLGTDTQYF. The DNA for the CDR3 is TGTGCCAGCAGCGCCAGTAGCGGGGGAAACCTCGGCACAGATACGCAGTATTTT.